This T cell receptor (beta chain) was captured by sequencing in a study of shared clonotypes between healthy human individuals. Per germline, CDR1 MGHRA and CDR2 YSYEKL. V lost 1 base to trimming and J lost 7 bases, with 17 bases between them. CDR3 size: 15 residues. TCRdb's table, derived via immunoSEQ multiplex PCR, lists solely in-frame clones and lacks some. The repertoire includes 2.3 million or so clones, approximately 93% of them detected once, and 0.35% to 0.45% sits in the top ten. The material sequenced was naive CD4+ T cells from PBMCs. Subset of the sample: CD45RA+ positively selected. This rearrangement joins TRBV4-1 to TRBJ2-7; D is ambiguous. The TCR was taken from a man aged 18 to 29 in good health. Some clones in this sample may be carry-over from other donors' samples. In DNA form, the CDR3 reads TGCGCCAGCAGCCAAGTTAGTAACAGTATAGCTGAGCAGTACTTC. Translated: CASSQVSNSIAEQYF.